These T cell receptor beta chains were read from a single sample in a study of blood T cell repertoires in COVID-19. The data were produced by immunoSEQ multiplex PCR, yet TCRdb's version contains in-frame clones alone and is incomplete. The table shows under 250,000 clones, with around 82% occurring only once. Sequencing input: peripheral blood. The receptor source for this set is a woman aged 40 to 50 with acute or convalescent COVID-19. The CDR3 runs from the conserved cysteine through the conserved F or W. A D gene is named only where the DNA matches it firmly. Part of the rows lack a size; the others show once, few, many or a class for expanded clones.

>.|TRBJ1-6|TRBV6-4|.
TGTGCCAGCAGTGACACACCACAGGGTGCCCTCCACTTT
CASSDTPQGALHF
>TRBD1|TRBJ1-1|TRBV29-1|.
TGCGGCGCTGGACGGGACAGGGCCCTCTGGGGCACTGAAGCTTTCTTT
CGAGRDRALWGTEAFF
>TRBD2|TRBJ2-2|TRBV4-3|.
TGCGCCAGCAGCCAAGATTACGGCGGGAGCGGGGCCGGGGAGCTGTTTTTT
CASSQDYGGSGAGELFF
>.|TRBJ1-6|TRBV27|.
TGTGCCAGCAGCCTACTGGACATACGTGGTTCACCCCTCCACTTT
CASSLLDIRGSPLHF
>.|TRBJ1-3|TRBV9|.
TGTGCCAGCAGCGTAGACCCGCGCTCTGGAAACACCATATATTTT
CASSVDPRSGNTIYF
>.|TRBJ1-1|TRBV9|.
TGTGCCAGCAGCGACTGGGGGAGGGAAGCTTTCTTT
CASSDWGREAFF
>.|TRBJ1-1|TRBV3-1/TRBV3-2|.
TGTGCCAGCAGCCGTCAAATAGACACTGAAGCTTTCTTT
CASSRQIDTEAFF
>TRBD1|TRBJ2-7|TRBV2|few
TGTGCCAGCAGGGAGACAGGGGCGAGGAGGGAGCAGTACTTC
CASRETGARREQYF
>TRBD1|TRBJ2-7|TRBV27|.
TGTGCCAGCACCAGGTCCGGGGACAGGGGCTACGAGCAGTACTTC
CASTRSGDRGYEQYF
>.|TRBJ2-7|TRBV30|.
TGTGCCTGGGGGACCCCCGGGACTGCCACCTACGAGCAGTACTTC
CAWGTPGTATYEQYF